This is a list of T cell receptor beta chains from one sample in a study of T cell changes during pregnancy in multiple sclerosis. The repertoire was sequenced with immunoSEQ multiplex PCR; TCRdb's copy has only in-frame clones and lacks some. This sample has about 47,000 clones, with 80% to 95% found just once. The sample was peripheral blood, taken in the third trimester of pregnancy. These receptors all stem from a female donor with multiple sclerosis, enrolled in a pregnancy study. Each CDR3 is given with its conserved first and last residue.

v_call cdr3_length cdr3_aa
TRBV28 14 CASSLKQPFYEQYF
TRBV6-5 15 CASSRTGGRTDTQYF
TRBV5-4 15 CASSVRGVYTGELFF
TRBV28 14 CASRGARGANVLTF
TRBV19 13 CASSMGREDEQFF
TRBV12-2 12 CASRLMEIGYTF
TRBV29-1 14 CSVGGGANTGELFF
TRBV5-6 15 CASSLGGHRTYGYTF
TRBV2 14 CASSGTVGLYEQYF
TRBV19 15 CASSYTGTTNEKLFF
TRBV18 15 CASSPEKGWKETQYF
TRBV28 13 CASRSTGAGEQYF
TRBV29-1 14 CSVEGKGANTEAFF
TRBV7-2 12 CATTMGGREAFF
TRBV7-9 14 CASSFSGGNTEAFF
TRBV4-3 16 CASSQEFGQANTEAFF
TRBV6-1 17 CASSAFLAGGRAYEQYF
TRBV28 15 CASTRLQGQGQPQHF
TRBV11-2 17 CASSSPLLDRHIDEQFF
TRBV5-1 15 CASSLSAGGPYEQFF
TRBV27 19 CASSLSYPGLAGGLETQYF
TRBV6-6 13 CASRKGGNQPQHF
TRBV5-4 15 CASSLVGATGNTIYF
TRBV15 17 CATSRATEFLSGNTIYF
TRBV7-9 10 CASGGDIAFF
TRBV5-1 14 CASSFGTDNQPQHF
TRBV6-6 15 CATLTLIPGDNEQFF
TRBV19 12 CAVVGQNYEQYF
TRBV14 15 CASSQEARGNNEQFF
TRBV11-2 15 CASSYRAGVRETQYF
TRBV5-1 16 CASRPAPGQGRGGYTF
TRBV30 15 CAWSETSGRLKTQYF
TRBV9 13 CASSAGTGTEAFF
TRBV28 14 CASSSDSSNQPQHF
TRBV27 16 CASRPAGTGRAYEQYF
TRBV18 16 CASSPPLEGASYGYTF
TRBV6-5 16 CASSLTAGGAYNEQFF
TRBV29-1 16 CSVEAFKGLDYNEQFF
TRBV27 16 CASSLQFSGSWYEQYF
TRBV15 14 CATSRPRAPETQYF
TRBV19 17 CASSLQTGGRNTGELFF
TRBV7-9 14 CASSATGLPTDPYF
TRBV29-1 13 CSADRGTNTEAFF
TRBV7-2 16 CASTLERAHRTDTQYF
TRBV5-1 13 CASSGQGNTEAFF
TRBV28 15 CASSRRTGGITEAFF
TRBV29-1 14 CSAVDPHGGNEQFF
TRBV14 15 CASSRDRLVVGELFF